This section outlines one TCR beta chain sequence together with its context. Its antigen is not known. TCRdb ran MiXCR on the 5' RACE reads and lists one entry per CDR3 protein. The profile covers 390,000 or so distinct CDR3 sequences, with approximately 20% appearing a single time and approximately 15% taken by the ten largest. These data are taken from a study of CD8 T cells in ankylosing spondylitis. Study-wide points: A TCR beta motif of roughly eight highly homologous variants appeared characteristic of ankylosing spondylitis blood. Disease-linked clones were reportedly significantly enriched in matched ankylosing spondylitis synovial fluid.

The TCR originated in a male donor with ankylosing spondylitis. The sample consisted of blood, either unsorted or a sorted T cell fraction (not recorded which).

CDR3 region: CASNQSPSTQYF. In DNA form, the CDR3 reads TGTGCCAGCAATCAGTCCCCGAGCACGCAGTATTTT. The gene calls are TRBV27 and TRBJ2-3; D remains unclear. From germline, CDR1 is MNHEY and CDR2 SMNVEV (reference sequence). Trimming cost V 7 bases and J 9 bases, with 14 bases left between them. The CDR3 runs 12 residues.